Below, 26 T cell receptor beta chains from the same sample are listed, as sequenced in a study of T cell responses to AZD1222 COVID-19 vaccine. Using immunoSEQ multiplex PCR, the repertoire was profiled, and TCRdb retains in-frame clones only, with some absent. In the table there are about 120,000 clones, about 91% of which are singletons. The source was peripheral blood, collected 28 days after the second AZD1222 dose. The source of these receptors is an adult who received the AZD1222 COVID-19 vaccine.

This clone was observed once. The rearrangement links TRBV7-9 to TRBJ2-7; 10 bases match TRBD1. Germline-derived CDR1 and CDR2 are SEHNR and FQNEAQ (reference sequence). The CDR3 has 17 residues. The V gene end was trimmed by 5 bases and the J gene end by 1 base; junction bases not matched to a gene: 11. The CDR3 loop reads CASSLDRGNARSYEQYF. In DNA, the CDR3 is TGTGCCAGCAGCCTGGACAGGGGGAACGCAAGGTCCTACGAGCAGTACTTC.

V is TRBV30 and J is TRBJ1-4; D is undetermined. CDR1 and CDR2 (germline): GTSNPN, SVGIG (reference sequence). V lost 6 bases and J lost 4, with 15 bases in between. The length of the CDR3 is 14 residues. The CDR3 bases are TGTGCCTGTCAACGAGACGGATATAATGAAAAACTGTTTTTT. As protein: CACQRDGYNEKLFF.

The J gene is TRBJ2-5, the V gene TRBV3-1 (or the pseudogene TRBV3-2); TRBD2 matches 7 bases. This CDR3 has 15 residues. The trim removed 4 bases at V and 4 bases at J, leaving 9 bases unmatched. Per germline, CDR1 LGHDT and CDR2 YNNKEL (reference sequence). CDR3 sequence (DNA): TGTGCCAGCAGCCGTGGGCGGGAGATTGGAGAGACCCAGTACTTC. Translation: CASSRGREIGETQYF.

The genes are TRBV19 and TRBJ1-1, with a weak D call TRBD1 (6 bases). The CDR3 has 13 residues. Germline V gene lookup returns CDR1 LNHDA and CDR2 SQIVND (reference sequence). V gave up 7 bases and J gave up 5 bases, with 14 bases separating them. CDR3 loop: CASTRRGGTEAFF. The CDR3 DNA reads as TGTGCCAGTACTCGGAGGGGGGGGACTGAAGCTTTCTTT.

This rearrangement joins TRBV11-2 to TRBJ2-3; possible D gene TRBD1, 6 bases. This CDR3 comprises 16 residues. Trimming removed 5 bases at V and 10 bases at J, with 25 bases between. Germline assignment: CDR1 SGHAT and CDR2 FQNNGV. In DNA form, the CDR3 reads TGTGCCAGCAGCACCGGAAGGGGGACCCAAGTCCGGTCGCAGTATTTT. Translation gives CASSTGRGTQVRSQYF.

The V gene is TRBV12-5, the J gene TRBJ1-3; TRBD1 might be the D (5 bases). The CDR3 consists of 15 residues. Trimming shortened V by 1 base and J by 0 bases, and 7 bases separated the two germline ends. Germline V lookup: CDR1 LGHNT, CDR2 FRNRAP. CDR3 sequence (DNA): TGTGCTAGTGGTTTGGGGGGGTCCTCTGGAAACACCATATATTTT. Protein: CASGLGGSSGNTIYF.

This rearrangement joins TRBV29-1 to TRBJ1-2; D possibly corresponds to TRBD1 (6 bases). V gave up 2 bases and J gave up 5 bases, with 12 bases separating them. This CDR3 comprises 13 residues. CDR1 SQVTM and CDR2 ANQGSEA come from the germline V gene. CDR3 bases: TGCAGCGTTGAAACCGGGACAAGTTATGGCTACACCTTC. Its translation is CSVETGTSYGYTF. Filled out from reference TRBV29-1 and TRBJ1-2, the complete variable domain reads SAVISQKPSRDICQRGTSLTIQCQVDSQVTMMFWYRQQPGQSLTLIATANQGSEATYESGFVIDKFPISRPNLTFSTLTVSNMSPEDSSIYLCSVETGTSYGYTFGSGTRLTVV.

The chain uses TRBV11-2 and TRBJ1-1; 10 bases agree with TRBD1. Germline V lookup: CDR1 SGHAT, CDR2 FQNNGV. The CDR3 spans 15 residues. V dropped 3 bases and J dropped 4; count of bases not matched to a gene: 5. This chain's CDR3 is CASSFGTGVFTEAFF. CDR3 DNA: TGTGCCAGCAGCTTTGGGACAGGGGTTTTCACTGAAGCTTTCTTT.

The CDR3 region has the DNA TGCAGTGCTAGTGGGGGGCCCAATCAGCCCCAGCATTTT. Protein sequence: CSASGGPNQPQHF. The chain has TRBV20-1 and TRBJ1-5, with D maybe TRBD1 (6 bases). V was clipped by 3 bases and J by 3 bases, with 9 bases between them. The CDR3 sequence is 13 residues long. From germline, CDR1 is DFQATT and CDR2 SNEGSKA (reference sequence).

The V and J genes are TRBV6-5 and TRBJ1-5, with D maybe TRBD1 (5 bases). Looked up from germline, CDR1 is MNHEY and CDR2 is SVGAGI. V dropped 8 bases and J dropped 0 bases, with 14 bases sitting between them. The CDR3 spans 15 residues. Here the CDR3 DNA reads TGTGCCAGCTCAGGGTGGGGGACTAGCAATCAGCCCCAGCATTTT. Translation: CASSGWGTSNQPQHF.

This chain uses TRBV5-4 with TRBJ1-1; weak D call: TRBD1 (6 bases). This CDR3 is built from 15 residues. The germline V gene encodes CDR1 SGHNT and CDR2 YYREEE (reference sequence). The ends were cut back, 6 bases at V and 1 base at J, with 16 bases in the middle. The CDR3 bases are TGTGCCAGCACTCCGGGGGCTGTTAGGAACACTGAAGCTTTCTTT. Its protein is CASTPGAVRNTEAFF.

CDR3 coding DNA: TGTGCCACCCAGGTTTTGGACGGACTTGAAGCTTTCTTT. Translating it yields CATQVLDGLEAFF. V is TRBV2 and J is TRBJ1-1; D gene unclear. From germline, CDR1 is SNHLY and CDR2 FYNNEI. V shed 10 bases and J shed 7 bases, with 19 bases lying between them. There are 13 residues in the CDR3.

The V call is TRBV3-1 (or the pseudogene TRBV3-2), the J call TRBJ2-3; D perhaps matches TRBD1 (6 bases). Trimming pared 3 bases from V and 5 bases from J, leaving 15 bases between. The CDR3 has 15 amino acids. Per germline, CDR1 LGHDT and CDR2 YNNKEL (reference sequence). CDR3 nucleotides: TGTGCCAGCAGCCAGGAGCCTCTAGGGGGAGATACGCAGTATTTT. It translates to CASSQEPLGGDTQYF.

The chain recombines TRBV5-4 with TRBJ1-2; D not resolved. V lost 1 base and J 2 bases, leaving 12 bases between the germline ends. This CDR3 comprises 15 residues. Germline V gene sequence: CDR1 SGHNT, CDR2 YYREEE (reference sequence). The CDR3 here is CASSLKGSGNYGYTF. CDR3 DNA sequence: TGTGCCAGCAGCTTGAAGGGTAGCGGGAACTATGGCTACACCTTC.

The genes are TRBV27 and TRBJ2-7; 7 bases are shared with TRBD1. V was pared by 2 bases and J by 1 base, with 8 bases of the junction left unmatched. CDR1 and CDR2 (germline): MNHEY, SMNVEV (reference sequence). CDR3 length: 16 amino acids. The CDR3 coding sequence is TGTGCCAGCAGTTTAACCGGCAGGGGGTCATCCTACGAGCAGTACTTC. Translation gives CASSLTGRGSSYEQYF.

The J gene is TRBJ2-2, the V gene TRBV20-1; D call uncertain. This CDR3 contains 11 residues. CDR1 and CDR2 from the germline V gene are DFQATT and SNEGSKA (reference sequence). V was cut by 1 base and J by 7 bases, with 4 bases left in between. The CDR3 DNA reads TGCAGTGCTAGAGGGGTCGGGGAGCTGTTTTTT. Protein: CSARGVGELFF.

V is TRBV4-1 and J is TRBJ2-7; 10 nucleotides line up with TRBD2. The V gene end was trimmed by 6 bases and the J gene end by 3 bases; junction bases not matched to a gene: 2. The CDR3 consists of 13 residues. CDR1 MGHRA and CDR2 YSYEKL come from the germline V gene. The CDR3 coding sequence is TGCGCCAGCAGTCCTAGCGGGAGCTACGAGCAGTACTTC. This codes for CASSPSGSYEQYF.

This chain connects TRBV28 to TRBJ1-4; D uncertain. This CDR3 is 12 amino acids long. CDR1 is MDHEN and CDR2 is SYDVKM in the germline V gene. V lost 1 base and J lost 8, with 5 bases in between. CDR3 residues: CASSLSVEKLFF. The CDR3 DNA reads TGTGCCAGCAGTTTATCCGTGGAAAAACTGTTTTTT.

This rearrangement joins TRBV9 to TRBJ1-4, with 8 bases that match TRBD1. The V segment lost 4 bases and the J segment 7 bases; nucleotides outside the gene matches: 9. The V gene's germline CDR1 is SGDLS and CDR2 YYNGEE. There are 15 residues in the CDR3. The CDR3 nucleotides read TGTGCCAGCAGCCCAAGGACAGGGATTAGTGAAAAACTGTTTTTT. It specifies CASSPRTGISEKLFF.

The rearrangement joins TRBV6-6 to TRBJ2-4, with a possible D match to TRBD1 (5 bases). CDR1 is MNHNY and CDR2 is SVGAGI in the germline V gene (reference sequence). The CDR3 is 15 residues long. Trimming left V 6 bases short and J 0 bases short, with 12 bases between. The CDR3 spells CASRLTEIAKNIQYF. Here the CDR3 DNA reads TGTGCCAGCAGGCTGACAGAGATAGCCAAAAACATTCAGTACTTC.

This rearrangement joins TRBV25-1 to TRBJ1-4, with D maybe TRBD1 (6 bases). There are 15 residues in the CDR3. From germline, CDR1 is MGHDK and CDR2 SYGVNS. V dropped 4 bases and J dropped 4 bases, with 13 bases sitting between them. CDR3 protein: CASSAQDRDNEKLFF. In DNA, the CDR3 is TGTGCCAGCAGTGCCCAGGACAGAGATAATGAAAAACTGTTTTTT.

This rearrangement joins TRBV19 to TRBJ1-6, with D tentatively TRBD1 (5 bases). The CDR3 sequence is 14 residues long. Germline CDR1 LNHDA, CDR2 SQIVND (reference sequence). Trimming left V 8 bases short and J 0 bases short, with 8 bases between. CDR3 region: CASGGSSYNSPLHF. The CDR3 nucleotides read TGTGCCAGTGGGGGGAGCTCCTATAATTCACCCCTCCACTTT.

The V gene is TRBV25-1, the J gene TRBJ2-1, with D maybe TRBD2 (5 bases). There are 16 residues in the CDR3. Trimming cost V 1 base and J 0 bases, with 10 bases left between them. Germline CDR1 is MGHDK and CDR2 is SYGVNS. CDR3 residues: CASSESELDSYNEQFF. CDR3 coding DNA: TGTGCCAGCAGTGAATCAGAACTAGACTCCTACAATGAGCAGTTCTTC.

The genes are TRBV7-9 and TRBJ2-2, with TRBD1 matching over 9 bases. The germline gives CDR1 SEHNR, CDR2 FQNEAQ (reference sequence). The CDR3 covers 15 residues. The junction had 3 bases not matched to a gene; V was cut back by 5 bases and J by 2 bases. CDR3 loop: CASSAGQGNTGELFF. The CDR3 DNA is TGTGCCAGCAGCGCGGGACAGGGTAACACCGGGGAGCTGTTTTTT. Filled out from reference TRBV7-9 and TRBJ2-2, the complete variable domain reads DTGVSQNPRHKITKRGQNVTFRCDPISEHNRLYWYRQTLGQGPEFLTYFQNEAQLEKSRLLSDRFSAERPKGSFSTLEIQRTEQGDSAMYLCASSAGQGNTGELFFGEGSRLTVL.

V gene TRBV7-2 combines with J gene TRBJ2-3; 8 nucleotides match TRBD2. The CDR3 is 17 residues long. The trim removed 5 bases at V and 5 bases at J, leaving 15 bases unmatched. Germline CDR1 reads SGHTA; CDR2 reads FQGNSA. The CDR3 is CASSLFLGAGVEDTQYF. For the CDR3, the DNA is TGTGCCAGCAGCCTCTTCCTGGGAGCGGGAGTGGAAGATACGCAGTATTTT.

The V call is TRBV27, the J call TRBJ1-6, with D perhaps matching TRBD1 (5 bases). Germline CDR1 is MNHEY and CDR2 is SMNVEV (reference sequence). Trimming cost V 2 bases and J 10 bases, with 15 bases left between them. The CDR3 loop spans 15 amino acids. The CDR3 region has the DNA TGTGCCAGCAGTTTAATAGGGGCGAGACGGTCACCCCTCCACTTT. Protein product: CASSLIGARRSPLHF.